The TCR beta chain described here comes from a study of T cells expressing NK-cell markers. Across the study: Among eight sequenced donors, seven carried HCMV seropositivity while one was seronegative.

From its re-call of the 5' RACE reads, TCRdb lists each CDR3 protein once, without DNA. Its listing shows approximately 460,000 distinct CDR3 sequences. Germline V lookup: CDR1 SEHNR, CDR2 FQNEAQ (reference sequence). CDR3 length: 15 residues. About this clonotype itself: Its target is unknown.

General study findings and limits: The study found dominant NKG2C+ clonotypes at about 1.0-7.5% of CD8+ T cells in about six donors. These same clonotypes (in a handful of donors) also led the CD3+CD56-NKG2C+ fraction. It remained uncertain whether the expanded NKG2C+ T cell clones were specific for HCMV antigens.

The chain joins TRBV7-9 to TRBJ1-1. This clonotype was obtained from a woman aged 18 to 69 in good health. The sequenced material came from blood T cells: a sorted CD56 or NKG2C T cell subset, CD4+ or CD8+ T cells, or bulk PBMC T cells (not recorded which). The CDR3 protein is CASSSRPAGITEAFF. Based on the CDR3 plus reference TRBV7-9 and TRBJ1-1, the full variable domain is DTGVSQNPRHKITKRGQNVTFRCDPISEHNRLYWYRQTLGQGPEFLTYFQNEAQLEKSRLLSDRFSAERPKGSFSTLEIQRTEQGDSAMYLCASSSRPAGITEAFFGQGTRLTVV.